This T cell receptor (beta chain) was observed in a study of shared clonotypes between healthy human individuals. Study-level results: The represented genetic and exposure-history diversity was limited by the small number of donors. Blood alone was sampled, and tissue repertoires likely differ.

The V gene's germline CDR1 is SNHLY and CDR2 FYNNEI. The CDR3 consists of 14 residues. Trimming took 7 bases from V and 7 from J; bases not matched to a gene: 5. Assay execution proceeded at the deep level. Sequencing was performed with immunoSEQ multiplex PCR; in TCRdb, only in-frame clones are kept and a portion is missing. The sample shows fewer than 650,000 clones, around three quarters of them seen only once. A word on this clone: The antigen remains unidentified.

This TCR derives from a woman aged 40-49 years in good health. Some clones in this sample may be carry-over from other donors' samples. This rearrangement joins TRBV2 to TRBJ1-4; 11 bases are a match to TRBD1. Material: PBMCs. This CDR3 reads CASTAGTGGEKLFF. CDR3 DNA sequence: TGTGCCAGCACCGCCGGGACAGGGGGTGAAAAACTGTTTTTT.